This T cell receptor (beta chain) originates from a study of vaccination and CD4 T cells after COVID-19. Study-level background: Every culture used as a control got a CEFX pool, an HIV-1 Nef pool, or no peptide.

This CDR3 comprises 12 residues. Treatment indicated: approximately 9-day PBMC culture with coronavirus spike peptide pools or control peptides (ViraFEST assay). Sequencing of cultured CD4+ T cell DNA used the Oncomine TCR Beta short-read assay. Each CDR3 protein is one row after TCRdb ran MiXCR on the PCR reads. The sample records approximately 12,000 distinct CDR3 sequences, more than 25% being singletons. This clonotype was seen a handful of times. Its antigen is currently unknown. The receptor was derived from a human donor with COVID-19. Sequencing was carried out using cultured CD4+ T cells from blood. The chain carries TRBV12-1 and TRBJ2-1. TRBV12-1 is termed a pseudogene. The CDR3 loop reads CASSFVVDEQFF. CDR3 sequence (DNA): TGTGCCAGCAGCTTTGTGGTGGATGAGCAGTTCTTC.